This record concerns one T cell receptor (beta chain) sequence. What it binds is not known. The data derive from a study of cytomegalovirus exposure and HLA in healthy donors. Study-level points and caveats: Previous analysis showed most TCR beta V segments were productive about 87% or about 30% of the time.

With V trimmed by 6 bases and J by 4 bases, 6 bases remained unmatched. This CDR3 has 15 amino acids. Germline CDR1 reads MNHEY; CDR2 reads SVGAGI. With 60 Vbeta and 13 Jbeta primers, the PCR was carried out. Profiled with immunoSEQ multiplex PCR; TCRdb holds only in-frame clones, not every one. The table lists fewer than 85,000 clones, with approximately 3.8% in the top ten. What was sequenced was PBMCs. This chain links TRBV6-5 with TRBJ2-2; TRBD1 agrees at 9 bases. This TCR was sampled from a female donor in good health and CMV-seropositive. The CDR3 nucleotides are TGTGCCAGCAGAACACAGGGGGCGGTCACCGGGGAGCTGTTTTTT. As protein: CASRTQGAVTGELFF.